The text below deals with one T cell receptor (beta chain). Its antigen is as yet unknown. 60 Vbeta and 13 Jbeta primers were used in PCR. TCRdb keeps only in-frame clones here, not all; method: immunoSEQ multiplex PCR. The sample lists roughly 71,000 clones, around 73% occurring once. Germline loops: CDR1 GTSNPN, CDR2 SVGIG (reference sequence). V dropped 2 bases and J dropped 3 bases, with 14 bases sitting between them. CDR3 size: 15 residues. This specimen comes from a study of cytomegalovirus exposure and HLA in healthy donors. About the research overall: Unique TCR beta sequences numbering approximately 120 million came from around 180 million T cells in an earlier analysis. General study results and limits: The likely explanation for a cluster of highly shared sequence variants was sequencing artifact. Upon later analysis, HLA-associated TCR beta chains proved more clonally expanded than other, equally common chains. At a 0.05 false discovery rate, a later analysis found some 18,000 TCR beta sequences to be associated with HLA alleles.

The clonotype originates from a girl between 10 and 17 years old in good health and CMV-seropositive. The chain has TRBV30 and TRBJ1-5; a weak D match, TRBD1 (6 bases). The sequencing input was PBMCs. CDR3 DNA: TGTGCCTGGAGTAAAACAGGGTTGTACAATCAGCCCCAGCATTTT. It specifies CAWSKTGLYNQPQHF. Supplemented by reference TRBV30 and TRBJ1-5, the full variable domain reads SQTIHQWPATLVQPVGSPLSLECTVEGTSNPNLYWYRQAAGRGLQLLFYSVGIGQISSEVPQNLSASRPQDRQFILSSKKLLLSDSGFYLCAWSKTGLYNQPQHFGDGTRLSIL.